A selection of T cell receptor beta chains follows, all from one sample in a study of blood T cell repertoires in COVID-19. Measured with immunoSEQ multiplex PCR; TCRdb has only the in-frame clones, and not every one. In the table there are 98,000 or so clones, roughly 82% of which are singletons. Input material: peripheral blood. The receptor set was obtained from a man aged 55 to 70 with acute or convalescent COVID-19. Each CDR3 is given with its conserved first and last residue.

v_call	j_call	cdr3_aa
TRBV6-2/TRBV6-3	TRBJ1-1	CASSPTANTEAFF
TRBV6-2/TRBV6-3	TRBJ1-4	CASSRPGVGEKLFF
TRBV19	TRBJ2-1	CASSIIPRQGTDNEQFF
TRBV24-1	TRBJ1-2	CATSDSLYGYTF
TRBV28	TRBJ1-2	CASSPGGRDGYTF
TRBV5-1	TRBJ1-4	CASSLEREGTGMEKLFF
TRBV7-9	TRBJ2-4	CASSILTGSQEVQYF
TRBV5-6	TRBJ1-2	CASSFGQVTYGYTF
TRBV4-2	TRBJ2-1	CASSQEASGRNEQFF
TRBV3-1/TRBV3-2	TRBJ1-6	CASSSTGEGSPLHF
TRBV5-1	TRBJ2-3	CASSLEASGSPDTQYF
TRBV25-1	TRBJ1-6	CASSPPEGSPLHF
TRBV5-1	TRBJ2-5	CASSLRPGYDKETQYF
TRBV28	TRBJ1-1	CASSAPGQGTYGTEAFF
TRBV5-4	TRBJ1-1	CASSFDRAEAFF
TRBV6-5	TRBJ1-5	CASSYSRDTHQPQHF
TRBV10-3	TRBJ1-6	CAISVGQLDSPLHF
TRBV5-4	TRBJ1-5	CASSLGSGDRRNSNQPQHF
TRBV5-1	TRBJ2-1	CASSNRGSHNEQFF
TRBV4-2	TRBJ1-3	CASSQDVGGQGGNTIYF
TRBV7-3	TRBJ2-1	CASSLGTSGSYEQFF
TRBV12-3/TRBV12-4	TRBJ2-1	CASRRNNEQFF
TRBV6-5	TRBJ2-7	CASSYSLGGSYEQYF
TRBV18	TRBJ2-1	CAGGTGSSYNEQFF
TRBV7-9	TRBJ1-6	CASSPQTGRSSSPLHF
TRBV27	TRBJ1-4	CASSPRTANEKLFF
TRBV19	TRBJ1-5	CASRVQGLQPQHF
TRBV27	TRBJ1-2	CATSGQGVSGYTF
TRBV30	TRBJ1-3	CAWSVRGAVAGNTIYF
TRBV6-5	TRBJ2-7	CASSYSPWTPPYEQYF
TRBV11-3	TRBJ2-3	CASSFGHTDTQYF
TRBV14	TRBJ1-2	CASSQVTGSGVGYGYTF
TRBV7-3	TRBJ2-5	CASSLTRGAWETQYF
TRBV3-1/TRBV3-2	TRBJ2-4	CASSPQVGKNIQYF
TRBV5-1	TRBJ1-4	CASSPGVDSSLEKLFF
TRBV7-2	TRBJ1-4	CASSLRQGSGEKLFF
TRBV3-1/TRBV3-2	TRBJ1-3	CASSLLGQGGNTIYF
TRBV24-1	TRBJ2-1	CATSDLAGTGIDEQFF
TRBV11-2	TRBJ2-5	CASSLFGTGGKETQYF
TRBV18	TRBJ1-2	CASSPRASGVYGYTF
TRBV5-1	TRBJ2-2	CASSLERTLQNSGELFF
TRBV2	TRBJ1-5	CASSPDRGQQPQHF
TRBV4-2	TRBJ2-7	CASSQLGTSGGISYEQYF
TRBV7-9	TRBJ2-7	CASSNSGRDEQYF
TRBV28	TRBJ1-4	CASSNYLRTLFF
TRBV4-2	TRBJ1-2	CASSPQGQGGNYGYTF
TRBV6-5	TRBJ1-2	CASSYSTLDRAYGYTF
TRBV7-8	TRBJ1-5	CASSSGFPSQPQHF
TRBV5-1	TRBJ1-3	CASRVTGDTGNTIYF
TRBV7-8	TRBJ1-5	CASSLSFNQPQHF
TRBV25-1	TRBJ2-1	CASSDYRDYNEQFF